The rows below give T cell receptor beta chains drawn from one sample of a study of identical twins. One entry per CDR3 protein results from TCRdb running MiXCR on the 5' RACE reads. The sample includes 1.5 million to 2 million distinct CDR3 sequences, about 32% of them seen just once. Sequenced: cord blood. The receptors come from a newborn girl in good health. Both conserved end residues are part of each CDR3. The D gene is left open where the match is weak. A clone size is listed for some rows: how often the clone was seen (once, few, many), or a class if it is expanded.

j_call cdr3_length clone_size d_call v_call cdr3_aa cdr3_nt
TRBJ2-3 14 - - TRBV28 CASSFWVTTDTQYF TGTGCCAGCAGTTTTTGGGTTACCACAGATACGCAGTATTTT
TRBJ2-6 19 - - TRBV9 CASSVRPREQSSGANVLTF TGTGCCAGCAGCGTACGCCCGCGAGAACAAAGCTCTGGGGCCAACGTCCTGACTTTC
TRBJ2-3 14 few - TRBV7-2 CASSLDGKTDTQYF TGTGCCAGCAGCTTAGATGGAAAGACAGATACGCAGTATTTT
TRBJ2-1 16 - - TRBV6-2/TRBV6-3 CASIQRASEAYNEQFF TGTGCCAGCATCCAGAGGGCTAGCGAGGCCTACAATGAGCAGTTCTTC
TRBJ1-2 15 - - TRBV9 CASSVGGGRSYGYTF TGTGCCAGCAGCGTAGGTGGAGGACGAAGCTATGGCTACACCTTC
TRBJ2-1 17 few - TRBV20-1 CSASRFPQRGHRDEQFF TGCAGTGCTAGTCGTTTTCCCCAGCGGGGACACAGGGATGAGCAGTTCTTC
TRBJ2-1 16 few TRBD2 TRBV9 CASSAVAGEPLDEQFF TGTGCCAGCAGCGCGGTAGCGGGAGAGCCTTTGGATGAGCAGTTCTTC
TRBJ2-5 13 few - TRBV4-2 CASSQVQGETQYF TGTGCCAGCAGCCAAGTGCAGGGAGAGACCCAGTACTTC
TRBJ2-2 15 - - TRBV6-5 CASSYSQGNLGELFF TGTGCCAGCAGTTATTCCCAGGGGAATCTCGGGGAGCTGTTTTTT
TRBJ2-1 14 - - TRBV5-6 CASSLPGHYNEQFF TGTGCCAGCAGCCTTCCGGGACACTACAATGAGCAGTTCTTC
TRBJ1-2 14 - - TRBV10-3 CAISEPGPNCGYTF TGTGCCATCAGTGAACCGGGGCCTAACTGTGGCTACACCTTC
TRBJ2-1 20 - TRBD2 TRBV20-1 CSARNRLRLAGGAGYNEQFF TGCAGTGCTAGAAATAGGCTCCGACTAGCGGGAGGCGCGGGGTACAATGAGCAGTTCTTC
TRBJ1-5 13 many - TRBV5-1 CASSLEGAQPQHF TGCGCCAGCAGCTTGGAGGGAGCTCAGCCCCAGCATTTT
TRBJ2-1 17 few TRBD2 TRBV10-3 CAISGLAGGRSYNEQFF TGTGCCATCAGTGGACTAGCGGGGGGACGCTCCTACAATGAGCAGTTCTTC
TRBJ2-3 16 - - TRBV9 CASSSRGWVSTDTQYF TGTGCCAGCAGCTCCAGGGGTTGGGTAAGCACAGATACGCAGTATTTT
TRBJ2-1 11 few - TRBV7-9 CASIIGNEQFF TGTGCCAGCATCATAGGCAATGAGCAGTTCTTC
TRBJ2-7 14 few - TRBV28 CASLRQGGSYEQYF TGTGCCAGCCTAAGACAGGGAGGCTCCTACGAGCAGTACTTC
TRBJ1-1 13 many - TRBV7-2 CASSLVGGAEAFF TGTGCCAGCAGCTTAGTCGGGGGGGCTGAAGCTTTCTTT
TRBJ2-7 14 - - TRBV20-1 CSARVGSGSYKQYF TGCAGTGCTAGAGTCGGGAGCGGTTCCTACAAGCAGTACTTC
TRBJ2-7 18 once - TRBV4-1 CASSQDSVFTARGHEQYF TGCGCCAGCAGCCAAGATAGCGTTTTTACGGCAAGAGGCCACGAGCAGTACTTC
TRBJ1-5 15 - - TRBV4-2 CASSQGQGGGQPQHF TGTGCCAGCAGCCAAGGTCAAGGGGGTGGACAGCCCCAGCATTTT
TRBJ2-7 14 - - TRBV2 CANNRRGKGYEQYF TGTGCCAATAACCGACGGGGGAAGGGCTACGAGCAGTACTTC
TRBJ1-2 16 - TRBD1 TRBV5-1 CASSLDASDRGYGYTF TGCGCCAGCAGCTTGGACGCCTCCGACAGGGGGTATGGCTACACCTTC
TRBJ2-1 21 - - TRBV7-6 CSSSSNKPPWTVLFIRNEQFF TGTTCCAGCAGCTCTAATAAGCCCCCTTGGACAGTCCTTTTTATACGGAATGAGCAGTTCTTC